The rows below give T cell receptor beta chains drawn from one sample of a study of shared clonotypes between healthy human individuals. The assay was immunoSEQ multiplex PCR, and TCRdb's table has in-frame clones only and misses some. The table has just over 2,000,000 clones, 90% to 95% seen once. The specimen was naive CD4+ T cells sorted from blood. The receptor set was obtained from a man between 18 and 29 years old in good health. Both conserved end residues are part of each CDR3. The D gene is left open where the match is weak. Expanded clones are given a class, and other clones once, few, many or no size at all.

D gene,J gene,V gene,clone size,CDR3 protein,CDR3 DNA
NA,TRBJ2-7,TRBV21-1,NA,CASSTTLAGGLYTLYEQYF,TGTGCCAGCAGCACTACACTAGCGGGAGGACTCTACACCCTCTACGAGCAGTACTTC
NA,TRBJ2-7,TRBV11-2,NA,CASSRGGGVSSYEQYF,TGTGCCAGCAGCCGAGGTGGCGGGGTGAGCTCCTACGAGCAGTACTTC
TRBD1,TRBJ2-7,TRBV28,NA,CASSSTVRDRPYEQYF,TGTGCCAGCAGTTCGACCGTCCGGGACAGGCCTTACGAGCAGTACTTC
NA,TRBJ1-5,TRBV28,NA,CASWPGGRGSHQPQHF,TGTGCCAGCTGGCCGGGGGGGAGGGGATCCCATCAGCCCCAGCATTTT
NA,TRBJ1-6,TRBV5-1,NA,CASSLDSHNSPLHF,TGCGCCAGCAGCCTAGACAGTCATAATTCACCCCTCCACTTT
TRBD1,TRBJ1-2,TRBV4-2,NA,CASSQARTGNLLGDGYTF,TGTGCCAGCAGCCAAGCGAGGACAGGGAATCTTCTAGGGGATGGCTACACCTTC
NA,TRBJ1-6,TRBV7-8,once,CASSLLPGGSPLHF,TGTGCCAGCAGCTTATTACCGGGGGGTTCACCCCTCCACTTT
NA,TRBJ2-1,TRBV5-1,NA,CASSKDGRTNNEQFF,TGCGCCAGCAGCAAGGACGGACGAACCAACAATGAGCAGTTCTTC
TRBD2,TRBJ2-7,TRBV5-1,NA,CASSFSGGSSYEQYF,TGCGCCAGCAGCTTCTCGGGGGGAAGCTCCTACGAGCAGTACTTC
NA,TRBJ1-1,TRBV4-1,once,CASTGGPMNTEAFF,TGCGCCAGCACCGGGGGACCTATGAACACTGAAGCTTTCTTT
NA,TRBJ2-3,TRBV27,once,CASSLDGGSTDTQYF,TGTGCCAGCAGTCTGGACGGGGGAAGCACAGATACGCAGTATTTT
NA,TRBJ1-3,TRBV10-3,NA,CAISGALFSGNTIYF,TGTGCCATCAGTGGAGCCCTATTCTCTGGAAACACCATATATTTT
NA,TRBJ1-6,TRBV19,NA,CASSIDQGQRNSPLHF,TGTGCCAGTAGTATAGATCAAGGCCAGCGCAATTCACCCCTCCACTTT
TRBD1,TRBJ1-3,TRBV5-1,NA,CASSRTGTGTTGNTIYF,TGCGCCAGCAGCCGTACCGGGACAGGGACGACTGGAAACACCATATATTTT
NA,TRBJ2-2,TRBV5-1,NA,CASSLKDTGELFF,TGCGCCAGCAGCTTGAAGGATACCGGGGAGCTGTTTTTT
TRBD1,TRBJ1-6,TRBV7-9,few,CASSLTGGTSSPLHF,TGTGCCAGCAGCTTAACAGGGGGGACAAGTTCACCCCTCCACTTT
NA,TRBJ1-2,TRBV18,NA,CASSPNPQGWGYGYTF,TGTGCCAGCTCACCAAACCCGCAGGGTTGGGGCTATGGCTACACCTTC
NA,TRBJ2-3,TRBV10-3,NA,CAISSTSTDTQYF,TGTGCCATCAGTTCCACAAGCACAGATACGCAGTATTTT
NA,TRBJ2-1,TRBV10-3,NA,CAISEWGNEQFF,TGTGCCATCAGTGAATGGGGCAATGAGCAGTTCTTC
TRBD1,TRBJ1-5,TRBV7-9,NA,CASSIGQVGNQPQHF,TGTGCCAGCAGCATTGGACAGGTAGGAAATCAGCCCCAGCATTTT
NA,TRBJ2-3,TRBV10-3,NA,CAIRWTTTTDTQYF,TGTGCCATCCGTTGGACAACGACCACAGATACGCAGTATTTT
NA,TRBJ2-1,TRBV9,NA,CASSVQAPSNNEQFF,TGTGCCAGCAGCGTCCAAGCGCCCTCAAACAATGAGCAGTTCTTC
TRBD1,TRBJ2-7,TRBV4-1,NA,CASSQGQGSFPSYEQYF,TGCGCCAGCAGCCAAGGACAGGGGTCCTTCCCCTCCTACGAGCAGTACTTC
TRBD1,TRBJ1-5,TRBV6-1,NA,CASSVPGQDLPPQHF,TGTGCCAGCAGCGTCCCGGGACAGGATTTGCCGCCCCAGCATTTT
NA,TRBJ2-2,TRBV18,once,CASSQGFTGELFF,TGTGCCAGCTCACAAGGATTCACCGGGGAGCTGTTTTTT
NA,TRBJ2-7,TRBV2,NA,CASRQPSNYEQYF,TGTGCCAGCAGGCAGCCGTCGAACTACGAGCAGTACTTC
TRBD2,TRBJ2-5,TRBV25-1,NA,CASSNLAGPWYF,TGTGCCAGCAGTAACCTAGCGGGACCCTGGTACTTC
TRBD2,TRBJ2-3,TRBV9,NA,CASSGRDYWSTDTQYF,TGTGCCAGCAGCGGGCGGGACTACTGGAGCACAGATACGCAGTATTTT
TRBD1,TRBJ1-2,TRBV6-6,NA,CASSSRDREANYGYTF,TGTGCCAGCAGTTCCCGGGACAGGGAAGCTAACTATGGCTACACCTTC
NA,TRBJ2-7,TRBV4-1,NA,CASSQRGRSRIGGVAYEQYF,TGCGCCAGCAGCCAACGGGGGAGGAGTCGGATAGGGGGCGTTGCCTACGAGCAGTACTTC
TRBD1,TRBJ1-2,TRBV5-6,NA,CASSSYNQGAHGYTF,TGTGCCAGCAGCTCCTACAATCAGGGGGCGCACGGCTACACCTTC
NA,TRBJ2-3,TRBV7-2,NA,CASSWRISSTDTQYF,TGTGCCAGCAGCTGGAGAATTAGTAGCACAGATACGCAGTATTTT
TRBD1,TRBJ1-2,TRBV18,NA,CASSPLPGQGANYGYTF,TGTGCCAGCTCACCGCTTCCTGGACAGGGAGCTAACTATGGCTACACCTTC
NA,TRBJ1-1,TRBV7-9,once,CASSPTPRPEAFF,TGTGCCAGCAGCCCTACTCCAAGACCCGAAGCTTTCTTT
NA,TRBJ1-1,TRBV18,once,CASSRREGSTEAFF,TGTGCCAGCTCACGCAGGGAAGGGAGCACTGAAGCTTTCTTT
TRBD2,TRBJ2-3,TRBV6-6,NA,CASTPRIAGAQDTQYF,TGTGCCAGCACCCCTCGGATAGCGGGAGCCCAAGATACGCAGTATTTT
NA,TRBJ2-5,TRBV5-1,NA,CASSLSGLQETQYF,TGCGCCAGCAGCTTAAGCGGCCTTCAAGAGACCCAGTACTTC
NA,TRBJ2-1,TRBV10-3,NA,CAISESGQSNEQFF,TGTGCCATCAGTGAGTCAGGGCAGAGCAATGAGCAGTTCTTC
NA,TRBJ1-2,TRBV15,NA,CATSRDRGGYGYTF,TGTGCCACCAGCAGAGACAGGGGCGGGTATGGCTACACCTTC
TRBD1,TRBJ1-4,TRBV27,NA,CASSSPPGTGSILFF,TGTGCCAGCAGTTCACCACCCGGGACAGGATCGATACTGTTTTTT
NA,TRBJ1-3,TRBV7-2,NA,CASSSQGTGNTIYF,TGTGCCAGCAGCTCACAGGGAACTGGAAACACCATATATTTT
NA,TRBJ1-3,TRBV25-1,NA,CASSEFPREGSQRNTIYF,TGTGCCAGCAGTGAATTTCCTCGAGAAGGGAGTCAAAGAAACACCATATATTTT
NA,TRBJ1-5,TRBV10-3,NA,CAISEGERQPQHF,TGTGCCATCAGTGAGGGCGAGAGACAGCCCCAGCATTTT
NA,TRBJ1-5,TRBV30,once,CAWSVMGVGTQHF,TGTGCCTGGAGTGTAATGGGAGTCGGGACCCAGCATTTT
TRBD1,TRBJ2-7,TRBV6-1,NA,CASGRDSPYEQYF,TGTGCCAGTGGTAGGGACAGCCCATACGAGCAGTACTTC
TRBD1,TRBJ2-7,TRBV28,NA,CASSFGDRVVAEQYF,TGTGCCAGCAGTTTTGGGGACAGGGTTGTCGCCGAGCAGTACTTC
TRBD2,TRBJ2-7,TRBV28,NA,CASSLIGGNSYEQYF,TGTGCCAGCAGTTTAATCGGGGGGAACTCCTACGAGCAGTACTTC
TRBD2,TRBJ2-3,TRBV9,NA,CASSLAGGTDTQYF,TGTGCCAGCAGTCTGGCGGGGGGCACAGATACGCAGTATTTT
TRBD1,TRBJ1-2,TRBV5-1,NA,CASRIAGQDYGYTF,TGCGCCAGCAGGATAGCGGGACAGGACTATGGCTACACCTTC
NA,TRBJ1-6,TRBV18,NA,CASSLAGAPLHF,TGTGCCAGCTCACTCGCCGGGGCACCCCTCCACTTT
NA,TRBJ2-7,TRBV12-5,once,CASGWGTYEQYF,TGTGCTAGTGGCTGGGGGACCTACGAGCAGTACTTC
NA,TRBJ1-6,TRBV28,once,CASSSYEPLHF,TGTGCCAGCAGTTCTTACGAACCCCTCCACTTT
NA,TRBJ2-7,TRBV30,NA,CAWSVRRAGEQYF,TGTGCCTGGAGTGTAAGGCGGGCGGGGGAGCAGTACTTC
NA,TRBJ2-7,TRBV7-2,NA,CASKGPLSPTYEQYF,TGTGCCAGTAAAGGACCGCTAAGCCCAACCTACGAGCAGTACTTC